This T cell receptor (beta chain) was obtained from a study of blood T cell repertoires in COVID-19. Study at large: Acute and convalescent COVID-19 specimens originated in the United States, Italy and Spain.

Adults between roughly 18 and 95 years of age took part from about two dozen US areas. The study assigned cohorts using participant-reported clinical history. Authors' analysis steps: Counts of nucleated cells, estimated from reference gene primer amplification, were obtained. Clones were sequenced by immunoSEQ multiplex PCR, and TCRdb holds only the in-frame ones, with some missing. The DNA gave D and trimming, while V, J and clone size come from that table. The top ten hold around 3.8% of the sample, which has around 230,000 clones, about nine tenths seen once. Germline CDR1 is MGHRA and CDR2 is YSYEKL. This CDR3 contains 13 residues. V was shortened by 3 bases and J by 8 bases, with 13 bases between the two germline ends.

Sample: PBMCs or T cells enriched from blood (not recorded which). This rearrangement joins TRBV4-1 to TRBJ1-1; the D gene is possibly TRBD1 (6 bases). The receptor's source is a woman aged 35 to 49 with acute COVID-19. The chain's CDR3 is CASSHFPGQEAFF. The CDR3 nucleotides are TGCGCCAGCAGCCACTTCCCGGGACAAGAAGCTTTCTTT.